What follows is one TCR beta chain and its context. This clonotype was counted at least ten times. What this receptor recognizes is not known. Base qualities were left out, and no much larger clone turns up one base away. The CDR3 numbers 20 residues from cysteine through phenylalanine. CDR3 DNA only is kept here, 60 bases in frame from base 1. Trimming takes 4 bases off V and 2 bases off J; junction bases not matched to a gene: 18. This specimen belongs to a study of early T cells in non-severe SARS-CoV-2 infection listed by TCRdb under 2021. In the study overall: TCR sequencing used bulk RNA from unsorted whole blood, so alpha and beta chains could not be paired.

The study was a case-control design nested within a healthcare worker cohort in London, UK, with weekly nasopharyngeal swab PCR tests and blood sampling. Healthcare workers were recruited between 23 and 31 March 2020, during the week of the UK lockdown, and were followed weekly for up to about 16 weeks. Overall results and qualifications from the work: VDJdb matching was skewed toward anti-spike CD8 responses, so virus-specific expansions were likely underestimated and private and CD4 specificities were missed.

To prepare the library, 5' RACE was applied. Sequencing was carried out with a NextSeq 500. To correct for sequencing error and PCR bias, the TCR library protocol tagged individual cDNA molecules with unique molecular identifiers. TCR alpha and beta chains were both sequenced, and the abundances of alpha and beta sequences in each sample were closely correlated with each other. As for the authors' bioinformatics: V gene, J gene and CDR3 annotation of TCR sequences was performed with Decombinator V4. TCRs were defined as expanded if a significant change between any two time points was detected under a Poisson model with p below 0.0001. Abundances of TCRs were expressed as counts per million after normalisation to the total number of TCRs sequenced in each sample. MAIT TCRs were defined by TRAV1-2 paired with TRAJ12, TRAJ20 or TRAJ33, and iNKT TCRs by TRAV10 paired with TRAJ18. VDJdb, accessed on 1 November 2021, was searched for TCRs annotated for CMV, EBV and SARS-CoV-2, and TCRs annotated for more than one antigen were excluded. In TCRdb, the public reads were trimmed at Q25 with fastp and aligned with MiXCR, with productive beta chains retained. Every distinct CDR3 protein forms one entry, paired with its most common genes and DNA. TCRdb, not the original authors, processed these V and J calls. Counted in this sample were tens of thousands of distinct CDR3 sequences; around a sixth of them appeared once. Just over 5% of the sample is taken by the ten largest.

This receptor was obtained from an adult who was a healthcare worker with PCR-confirmed SARS-CoV-2 infection or an uninfected control (not recorded which). The chain is assembled from TRBV23-1 and TRBJ2-4; TRBD1 aligns with 9 central bases. TRBV23-1 is marked as an open reading frame, function uncertain. Here the sequenced sample was whole blood, taken at baseline. The DNA sequence is TGCGCCAGCAGTCGAAAAGCCGGGACAGGGTTTTGGTTAACCAAAAACATTCAGTACTTC. Its protein product is CASSRKAGTGFWLTKNIQYF.